Shown below are 22 T cell receptor beta chains from a single sample sequenced in a study of monozygotic twins with inflammatory bowel disease. TCRdb re-called the 5' RACE reads and gives one entry per CDR3 protein, without DNA. The repertoire shows about 210,000 distinct CDR3 sequences; the top ten hold less than 2%. Specimen: blood. These TCRs come from a human donor with ulcerative colitis or Crohn's disease, or a healthy co-twin of an affected twin (not recorded which).

The chain links TRBV25-1 to TRBJ2-7. The germline gives CDR1 MGHDK, CDR2 SYGVNS. The CDR3 is made up of 14 amino acids. The chain's CDR3 is CASSEFGRSYEQYF.

This chain links TRBV5-1 with TRBJ1-6. The CDR3 consists of 15 residues. Germline V lookup: CDR1 SGHRS, CDR2 YFSETQ. The CDR3 region is CASSSVGDYASPLHF.

The chain carries TRBV6-4 and TRBJ1-1. The CDR3 runs to 14 residues. Germline V lookup: CDR1 MRHNA, CDR2 SNTAGT. CDR3 protein: CASSEQYMNTEAFF.

V usage is TRBV5-1 and J usage is TRBJ1-6; TCRdb indicates TRBD1, and absent DNA this call remains unverified. In germline, CDR1 is SGHRS, CDR2 YFSETQ. CDR3 length: 15 amino acids. CDR3 sequence: CASSLAGGSRSPLHF.

V and J are TRBV20-1 and TRBJ1-2. The CDR3 extends over 12 amino acids. Germline assignment: CDR1 DFQATT and CDR2 SNEGSKA (reference sequence). The CDR3 sequence is CSAGATSGAKTF.

The V call is TRBV20-1, the J call TRBJ1-6. The CDR3 spans 11 residues. Germline V CDR1 and CDR2: DFQATT, SNEGSKA (reference sequence). The CDR3 region is CSARGGLPLHF.

The chain recombines TRBV5-1 with TRBJ2-3; TCRdb reports TRBD2, a call that lacks DNA to check it against. The CDR3 is made up of 16 amino acids. In germline, CDR1 is SGHRS, CDR2 YFSETQ. The CDR3 sequence: CASKAAGGASTDTQYF.

V is TRBV5-1 and J is TRBJ2-5. The germline CDR1 and CDR2 sequences are SGHRS and YFSETQ. The CDR3 totals 13 residues. CDR3 region: CASSLHGKETQYF.

The rearrangement joins TRBV7-9 to TRBJ2-1; TCRdb names TRBD2, which stays unverified in the absence of DNA. The CDR3 is 11 amino acids. CDR1 and CDR2 (germline): SEHNR, FQNEAQ (reference sequence). CDR3 region: CASSSLLRQFF.

The genes are TRBV10-3 and TRBJ1-1. Germline V gene data show CDR1 as ENHRY and CDR2 as SYGVKD. The CDR3 extends over 20 amino acids. The CDR3 here is CAISVALPGGGTAMNTEAFF.

The chain couples TRBV6-1 to TRBJ2-5; TCRdb proposes TRBD2, but this gene call is untestable without DNA. CDR1 and CDR2 from the germline V gene are MNHNS and SASEGT. The CDR3 is 16 residues long. CDR3 protein: CASRETSGAYQETQYF.

This chain joins TRBV19 and TRBJ2-7; checking the TCRdb D call of TRBD2 is not possible without DNA. This CDR3 comprises 15 residues. Germline CDR1 LNHDA, CDR2 SQIVND (reference sequence). The CDR3 sequence is CASSPQQGLVYEQYF.

The chain couples TRBV20-1 to TRBJ2-7; TCRdb's D gene call, TRBD1, goes unchecked for lack of DNA. The length of the CDR3 is 13 residues. CDR1 and CDR2 from the germline V gene are DFQATT and SNEGSKA (reference sequence). Here the CDR3 reads CSVRGRQAGEQYF.

V gene TRBV12-3 or TRBV12-4 combines with J gene TRBJ2-1; absent DNA, TCRdb's TRBD2 call cannot be checked. CDR3 length equals 15 residues. The CDR3 protein is CASTRGLAGDNEQFF.

CDR3 in amino acids: CASSHTTQRPQHF. V is TRBV6-2 or TRBV6-3 and J is TRBJ1-5. CDR1 and CDR2 from the germline V gene are MNHEY and SVGEGT. The CDR3 totals 13 residues.

The J gene is TRBJ2-2, the V gene TRBV10-2; checking the TCRdb D call of TRBD2 is not possible without DNA. Germline-derived CDR1 and CDR2 are WSHSY and SAAADI. This CDR3 contains 15 residues. The CDR3 here is CASRTSGGGTGELFF.

The V and J genes are TRBV5-1 and TRBJ1-1; as DNA is missing, the TRBD1 call by TCRdb cannot be tested. The germline gives CDR1 SGHRS, CDR2 YFSETQ. The CDR3 totals 15 residues. CDR3 sequence reads: CASSRTPGQGTEAFF.

The V and J genes are TRBV2 and TRBJ1-4; no DNA is available, so the TRBD1 call from TCRdb remains unchecked. The CDR3 totals 18 residues. From germline, CDR1 is SNHLY and CDR2 FYNNEI. The CDR3 spells CASSSRGQGFATNEKLFF.

The J gene is TRBJ1-1, the V gene TRBV20-1. Germline V lookup: CDR1 DFQATT, CDR2 SNEGSKA (reference sequence). This CDR3 has 12 residues. The CDR3: CSAPYTNTEAFF.

The CDR3 reads CASSGGQGTTKNIQYF. The rearrangement joins TRBV5-1 to TRBJ2-4; as DNA is missing, the TRBD1 call by TCRdb cannot be tested. Per germline, CDR1 SGHRS and CDR2 YFSETQ. The CDR3 has 16 amino acids.

The chain employs TRBV29-1 and TRBJ1-1; TCRdb returns TRBD1, unconfirmable since there is no DNA. This CDR3 is 13 amino acids long. The germline gives CDR1 SQVTM, CDR2 ANQGSEA. CDR3 residues: CSVAPERDTEAFF.

This rearrangement joins TRBV19 to TRBJ2-4; the D gene TCRdb calls, TRBD2, cannot be checked with no DNA. The germline CDR1 and CDR2 sequences are LNHDA and SQIVND (reference sequence). The CDR3 contains 15 residues. CDR3 amino acids: CASSVRGRWRNIQYF. Full variable domain (outside the CDR3, taken from reference TRBV19 and TRBJ2-4): DGGITQSPKYLFRKEGQNVTLSCEQNLNHDAMYWYRQDPGQGLRLIYYSQIVNDFQKGDIAEGYSVSREKKESFPLTVTSAQKNPTAFYLCASSVRGRWRNIQYFGAGTRLSVL.